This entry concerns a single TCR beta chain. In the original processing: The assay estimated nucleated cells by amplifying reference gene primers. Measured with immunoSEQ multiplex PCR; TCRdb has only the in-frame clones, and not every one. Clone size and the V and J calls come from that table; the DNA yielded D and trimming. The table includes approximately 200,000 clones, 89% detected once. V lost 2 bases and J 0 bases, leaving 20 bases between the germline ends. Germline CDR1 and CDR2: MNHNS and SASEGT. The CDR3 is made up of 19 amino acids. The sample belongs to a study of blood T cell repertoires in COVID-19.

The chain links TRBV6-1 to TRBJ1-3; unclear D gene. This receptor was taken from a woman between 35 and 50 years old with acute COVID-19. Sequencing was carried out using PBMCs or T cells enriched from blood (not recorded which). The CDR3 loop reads CASSELLADSLNSGNTIYF. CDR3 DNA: TGTGCCAGCAGTGAATTATTGGCGGATTCTCTTAACTCTGGAAACACCATATATTTT.